One and the same sample provided the 25 T cell receptor beta chains below, sequenced in a study of blood T cell repertoires in COVID-19. Method: immunoSEQ multiplex PCR; TCRdb's copy keeps in-frame clones and lacks some. The sample yields just over 350,000 clones, 86% seen once. The sample comprised peripheral blood. These receptors originate from a woman in her sixties or seventies with COVID-19, enrolled during active disease.

The J gene is TRBJ2-3, the V gene TRBV11-2; D might be TRBD2 (6 bases). This CDR3 has 16 residues. The germline CDR1 and CDR2 sequences are SGHAT and FQNNGV. V was clipped by 0 bases and J by 5 bases, with 15 bases between them. The CDR3 DNA reads as TGTGCCAGCAGCTTAGATATGGGGGGACTTGTAGATACGCAGTATTTT. This translates into CASSLDMGGLVDTQYF.

The V and J genes are TRBV10-1 and TRBJ2-3; TRBD2 agrees at 7 bases. Germline V lookup: CDR1 WNHNN, CDR2 SYGVQD (reference sequence). This CDR3 spans 14 amino acids. The DNA for the CDR3 is TGCGCAAAACAAGCGGGGCAGTCCACAGATACGCAGTATTTT. This sequence encodes CAKQAGQSTDTQYF.

This chain connects TRBV7-9 to TRBJ1-1, with D maybe TRBD1 (5 bases). The germline V gene has CDR1 SEHNR and CDR2 FQNEAQ (reference sequence). Trimming took off 0 bases at V and 0 bases at J, with 8 bases between the two ends. The CDR3 is 15 amino acids. As DNA, the CDR3 is TGTGCCAGCAGCTTAGCGGGGCAGCTGAACACTGAAGCTTTCTTT. It encodes CASSLAGQLNTEAFF.

The chain couples TRBV19 to TRBJ2-2; D gene ambiguous. In germline, CDR1 is LNHDA, CDR2 SQIVND (reference sequence). The CDR3 sequence is 13 residues long. V was clipped by 5 bases and J by 2 bases, with 6 bases between them. The CDR3 loop is CASSRINTGELFF. The CDR3 DNA reads as TGTGCCAGTAGTCGTATCAACACCGGGGAGCTGTTTTTT.

The chain is built from TRBV4-2 and TRBJ1-2; D unresolved. The germline V gene encodes CDR1 LGHNA and CDR2 YNFKEQ. V lost 0 bases, J lost 6 bases, and 11 bases lay in between. The CDR3 runs 14 residues. CDR3 sequence: CASSQEIFDNGYTF. The CDR3 nucleotides read TGTGCCAGCAGCCAAGAAATCTTCGACAATGGCTACACCTTC.

The rearrangement links TRBV14 to TRBJ1-2; possible D gene TRBD1, 5 bases. Germline V CDR1 and CDR2: SGHDN, FVKESK. V was shortened by 0 bases and J by 4 bases, with 15 bases between the two germline ends. The CDR3 extends over 16 amino acids. This CDR3 reads CASSQDSNRQIYGYTF. The CDR3 coding sequence is TGTGCCAGCAGCCAAGATTCTAACAGGCAAATCTATGGCTACACCTTC.

J is TRBJ2-3 and V is TRBV5-5; TRBD1 agrees at 8 bases. V lost 0 bases to trimming and J lost 5 bases; unmatched junction nucleotides: 2. The germline V gene has CDR1 SGHKS and CDR2 YYEKEE (reference sequence). The CDR3 has 14 amino acids. This CDR3 reads CASSLGQGLDTQYF. CDR3 in DNA: TGTGCCAGCAGCTTGGGACAGGGGTTAGATACGCAGTATTTT.

Only a few counts were recorded for this clone. The chain has TRBV21-1 and TRBJ1-1; the table's D call TRBD1 went unverified against the DNA. TRBV21-1 is listed as a pseudogene. CDR3 size: 14 residues. CDR3: CANRQGVWNTEAFF. CDR3 bases: TGTGCCAACCGGCAGGGGGTGTGGAACACTGAAGCTTTCTTT.

V and J are TRBV10-2 and TRBJ1-2; D is uncertain. The V gene lost 0 bases and the J gene lost 1 base, with 9 bases spanning the gap. CDR1 is WSHSY and CDR2 is SAAADI in the germline V gene. This CDR3 comprises 15 residues. The chain's CDR3 is CASSESTGFNYGYTF. CDR3 sequence (DNA): TGCGCCAGCAGTGAGTCGACGGGGTTTAACTATGGCTACACCTTC.

J is TRBJ1-2 and V is TRBV3-1 (or the pseudogene TRBV3-2), with TRBD1 identical over 12 bases. The CDR3 is 18 amino acids. J lost 4 bases, V lost 4 bases, and 13 bases had no gene match. In germline, CDR1 is LGHDT, CDR2 YNNKEL (reference sequence). The CDR3 is CASSPGGTGGPVRYGYTF. CDR3 coding DNA: TGTGCCAGCAGCCCAGGGGGGACAGGGGGCCCCGTGCGCTATGGCTACACCTTC.

The J gene is TRBJ1-1, the V gene TRBV19, with a possible D match to TRBD1 (5 bases). Looked up from germline, CDR1 is LNHDA and CDR2 is SQIVND (reference sequence). The CDR3 covers 14 residues. Trimming took off 2 bases at V and 7 bases at J, with 14 bases between the two ends. The CDR3 DNA follows: TGTGCCAGTAGTATAATGGACGGGGGGAATGAAGCTTTCTTT. Translating it yields CASSIMDGGNEAFF.

The rearrangement links TRBV27 to TRBJ2-5, with 7 nucleotides matching TRBD1. Germline CDR1 MNHEY, CDR2 SMNVEV (reference sequence). With 3 bases clipped from V and 5 bases from J, the junction kept 6 bases outside the gene matches. The CDR3 loop spans 14 amino acids. CDR3: CASSFRGREETQYF. As DNA, the CDR3 is TGTGCCAGCAGTTTTAGGGGGCGCGAGGAGACCCAGTACTTC.

The chain is built from TRBV18 and TRBJ1-4; D possibly corresponds to TRBD1 (5 bases). The CDR3 has 15 residues. Germline V CDR1 and CDR2: KGHSH, LQKENI. Trimming took off 6 bases at V and 6 bases at J, with 17 bases between the two ends. The CDR3 DNA is TGTGCCAGCTCCCGTCCGGGACTAGGACATGAAAAACTGTTTTTT. Translated: CASSRPGLGHEKLFF.

The CDR3 protein is CASSIFRTGLYEQYF. The CDR3, as DNA: TGTGCCAGTAGTATCTTTAGGACAGGACTCTACGAGCAGTACTTC. V usage is TRBV19 and J usage is TRBJ2-7; 7 bases agree with TRBD1. Germline-derived CDR1 and CDR2 are LNHDA and SQIVND (reference sequence). V dropped 3 bases and J dropped 3; count of bases not matched to a gene: 8. The CDR3 runs 15 residues.

V is TRBV12-5 and J is TRBJ1-2; D gene ambiguous. CDR3 length equals 12 residues. V was pared by 3 bases and J by 8 bases, with 10 bases between. CDR1 is LGHNT and CDR2 is FRNRAP in the germline V gene. The CDR3 reads CASGLYPGGYTF. The CDR3 nucleotides are TGTGCTAGTGGTTTATACCCAGGCGGCTACACCTTC. Using reference TRBV12-5 and TRBJ1-2 for the parts outside the CDR3, the full variable domain is DARVTQTPRHKVTEMGQEVTMRCQPILGHNTVFWYRQTMMQGLELLAYFRNRAPLDDSGMPKDRFSAEMPDATLATLKIQPSEPRDSAVYFCASGLYPGGYTFGSGTRLTVV.

The J gene is TRBJ1-4, the V gene TRBV18; a possible D gene is TRBD1 (6 bases). The germline V and J ends were trimmed by 4 bases and 2 bases, with 11 bases remaining between them. Germline assignment: CDR1 KGHSH and CDR2 LQKENI. The CDR3 length is 15 residues. The CDR3 DNA reads as TGTGCCAGCTCACGGGGGACACTTACTAATGAAAAACTGTTTTTT. Amino acids: CASSRGTLTNEKLFF.

The J gene is TRBJ1-1, the V gene TRBV27, with D tentatively TRBD1 (5 bases). Germline CDR1 reads MNHEY; CDR2 reads SMNVEV (reference sequence). The length of the CDR3 is 15 residues. The V gene lost 8 bases and the J gene lost 1 base, with 17 bases spanning the gap. The CDR3 loop is CASLLMAGRNTEAFF. The CDR3, as DNA: TGTGCCAGCCTACTGATGGCGGGACGGAACACTGAAGCTTTCTTT.

This clone showed up just a few times. This chain connects TRBV6-6 to TRBJ2-7; tentative D call: TRBD1 (6 bases). Germline values: CDR1 MNHNY, CDR2 SVGAGI (reference sequence). The CDR3 is 16 residues long. Deletions cut 2 bases from V and 1 base from J, with 15 bases between. In nucleotides, the CDR3 is TGTGCCAGCAGTTACGTTTCCGGGACAAATTCCTACGAGCAGTACTTC. Amino acids: CASSYVSGTNSYEQYF.

The chain recombines TRBV7-2 with TRBJ2-7; 16 positions match TRBD2. Germline V gene data show CDR1 as SGHTA and CDR2 as FQGNSA. This CDR3 is 18 amino acids long. J gave up 3 bases and V 7 bases, and 12 bases lay outside the gene matches. CDR3 protein: CASTLFGTSGGANYEQYF. CDR3 bases: TGTGCCAGCACCCTGTTCGGGACTAGCGGGGGGGCTAACTACGAGCAGTACTTC.

The chain has TRBV9 and TRBJ2-5, with 12 bases that match TRBD2. Trimming cost V 6 bases and J 5 bases; bases outside gene matches: 11. This CDR3 is built from 16 residues. The germline V gene has CDR1 SGDLS and CDR2 YYNGEE. The CDR3 DNA sequence: TGTGCCAGCACCCTACTAGCGGGGGGATCCGGGGAGACCCAGTACTTC. This sequence encodes CASTLLAGGSGETQYF.

This chain connects TRBV18 to TRBJ2-7; D remains unclear. The germline CDR1 and CDR2 sequences are KGHSH and LQKENI. CDR3 length equals 14 residues. V was shortened by 1 base and J by 0 bases, with 7 bases between the two germline ends. Here the CDR3 reads CASSPRGSSYEQYF. CDR3 coding DNA: TGTGCCAGCTCACCACGCGGTAGCTCCTACGAGCAGTACTTC.

This chain links TRBV27 with TRBJ1-1; TRBD1 matches at 9 bases. The CDR3 consists of 16 residues. Germline-derived CDR1 and CDR2 are MNHEY and SMNVEV (reference sequence). The junction had 11 bases not matched to a gene; V was cut back by 5 bases and J by 4 bases. The CDR3 reads CASSPGQGEWGTEAFF. The CDR3 region has the DNA TGTGCCAGCAGTCCGGGACAGGGAGAATGGGGCACTGAAGCTTTCTTT.

The chain links TRBV7-9 to TRBJ2-7; weak D call: TRBD1 (6 bases). The CDR3 is 16 residues long. V was clipped by 5 bases and J by 0 bases, with 17 bases between them. Germline lookup yields CDR1 SEHNR and CDR2 FQNEAQ (reference sequence). CDR3 sequence: CASSPTGQGVSYEQYF. Here the CDR3 DNA reads TGTGCCAGCAGCCCAACAGGGCAGGGCGTCTCCTACGAGCAGTACTTC. Using reference TRBV7-9 and TRBJ2-7 for the parts outside the CDR3, the full variable domain is DTGVSQNPRHKITKRGQNVTFRCDPISEHNRLYWYRQTLGQGPEFLTYFQNEAQLEKSRLLSDRFSAERPKGSFSTLEIQRTEQGDSAMYLCASSPTGQGVSYEQYFGPGTRLTVT.

Here the CDR3 reads CASSRLEGDTEAFF. The CDR3 DNA reads TGCGCCAGCAGCCGATTGGAGGGCGACACTGAAGCTTTCTTT. This rearrangement joins TRBV4-1 to TRBJ1-1; D not resolved. Germline V gives CDR1 MGHRA, CDR2 YSYEKL. CDR3 size: 14 residues. V was cut by 4 bases and J by 3 bases, with 12 bases left in between.

The chain carries TRBV18 and TRBJ1-5; the D is unclear. The CDR3 totals 16 residues. CDR1 and CDR2 (germline): KGHSH, LQKENI. The germline V and J ends were trimmed by 4 bases and 11 bases, with 24 bases remaining between them. The CDR3 DNA reads TGTGCCAGCTCACGCACAGCCTCCGATCAATTTTTGTCCCAGCATTTT. Translation gives CASSRTASDQFLSQHF.